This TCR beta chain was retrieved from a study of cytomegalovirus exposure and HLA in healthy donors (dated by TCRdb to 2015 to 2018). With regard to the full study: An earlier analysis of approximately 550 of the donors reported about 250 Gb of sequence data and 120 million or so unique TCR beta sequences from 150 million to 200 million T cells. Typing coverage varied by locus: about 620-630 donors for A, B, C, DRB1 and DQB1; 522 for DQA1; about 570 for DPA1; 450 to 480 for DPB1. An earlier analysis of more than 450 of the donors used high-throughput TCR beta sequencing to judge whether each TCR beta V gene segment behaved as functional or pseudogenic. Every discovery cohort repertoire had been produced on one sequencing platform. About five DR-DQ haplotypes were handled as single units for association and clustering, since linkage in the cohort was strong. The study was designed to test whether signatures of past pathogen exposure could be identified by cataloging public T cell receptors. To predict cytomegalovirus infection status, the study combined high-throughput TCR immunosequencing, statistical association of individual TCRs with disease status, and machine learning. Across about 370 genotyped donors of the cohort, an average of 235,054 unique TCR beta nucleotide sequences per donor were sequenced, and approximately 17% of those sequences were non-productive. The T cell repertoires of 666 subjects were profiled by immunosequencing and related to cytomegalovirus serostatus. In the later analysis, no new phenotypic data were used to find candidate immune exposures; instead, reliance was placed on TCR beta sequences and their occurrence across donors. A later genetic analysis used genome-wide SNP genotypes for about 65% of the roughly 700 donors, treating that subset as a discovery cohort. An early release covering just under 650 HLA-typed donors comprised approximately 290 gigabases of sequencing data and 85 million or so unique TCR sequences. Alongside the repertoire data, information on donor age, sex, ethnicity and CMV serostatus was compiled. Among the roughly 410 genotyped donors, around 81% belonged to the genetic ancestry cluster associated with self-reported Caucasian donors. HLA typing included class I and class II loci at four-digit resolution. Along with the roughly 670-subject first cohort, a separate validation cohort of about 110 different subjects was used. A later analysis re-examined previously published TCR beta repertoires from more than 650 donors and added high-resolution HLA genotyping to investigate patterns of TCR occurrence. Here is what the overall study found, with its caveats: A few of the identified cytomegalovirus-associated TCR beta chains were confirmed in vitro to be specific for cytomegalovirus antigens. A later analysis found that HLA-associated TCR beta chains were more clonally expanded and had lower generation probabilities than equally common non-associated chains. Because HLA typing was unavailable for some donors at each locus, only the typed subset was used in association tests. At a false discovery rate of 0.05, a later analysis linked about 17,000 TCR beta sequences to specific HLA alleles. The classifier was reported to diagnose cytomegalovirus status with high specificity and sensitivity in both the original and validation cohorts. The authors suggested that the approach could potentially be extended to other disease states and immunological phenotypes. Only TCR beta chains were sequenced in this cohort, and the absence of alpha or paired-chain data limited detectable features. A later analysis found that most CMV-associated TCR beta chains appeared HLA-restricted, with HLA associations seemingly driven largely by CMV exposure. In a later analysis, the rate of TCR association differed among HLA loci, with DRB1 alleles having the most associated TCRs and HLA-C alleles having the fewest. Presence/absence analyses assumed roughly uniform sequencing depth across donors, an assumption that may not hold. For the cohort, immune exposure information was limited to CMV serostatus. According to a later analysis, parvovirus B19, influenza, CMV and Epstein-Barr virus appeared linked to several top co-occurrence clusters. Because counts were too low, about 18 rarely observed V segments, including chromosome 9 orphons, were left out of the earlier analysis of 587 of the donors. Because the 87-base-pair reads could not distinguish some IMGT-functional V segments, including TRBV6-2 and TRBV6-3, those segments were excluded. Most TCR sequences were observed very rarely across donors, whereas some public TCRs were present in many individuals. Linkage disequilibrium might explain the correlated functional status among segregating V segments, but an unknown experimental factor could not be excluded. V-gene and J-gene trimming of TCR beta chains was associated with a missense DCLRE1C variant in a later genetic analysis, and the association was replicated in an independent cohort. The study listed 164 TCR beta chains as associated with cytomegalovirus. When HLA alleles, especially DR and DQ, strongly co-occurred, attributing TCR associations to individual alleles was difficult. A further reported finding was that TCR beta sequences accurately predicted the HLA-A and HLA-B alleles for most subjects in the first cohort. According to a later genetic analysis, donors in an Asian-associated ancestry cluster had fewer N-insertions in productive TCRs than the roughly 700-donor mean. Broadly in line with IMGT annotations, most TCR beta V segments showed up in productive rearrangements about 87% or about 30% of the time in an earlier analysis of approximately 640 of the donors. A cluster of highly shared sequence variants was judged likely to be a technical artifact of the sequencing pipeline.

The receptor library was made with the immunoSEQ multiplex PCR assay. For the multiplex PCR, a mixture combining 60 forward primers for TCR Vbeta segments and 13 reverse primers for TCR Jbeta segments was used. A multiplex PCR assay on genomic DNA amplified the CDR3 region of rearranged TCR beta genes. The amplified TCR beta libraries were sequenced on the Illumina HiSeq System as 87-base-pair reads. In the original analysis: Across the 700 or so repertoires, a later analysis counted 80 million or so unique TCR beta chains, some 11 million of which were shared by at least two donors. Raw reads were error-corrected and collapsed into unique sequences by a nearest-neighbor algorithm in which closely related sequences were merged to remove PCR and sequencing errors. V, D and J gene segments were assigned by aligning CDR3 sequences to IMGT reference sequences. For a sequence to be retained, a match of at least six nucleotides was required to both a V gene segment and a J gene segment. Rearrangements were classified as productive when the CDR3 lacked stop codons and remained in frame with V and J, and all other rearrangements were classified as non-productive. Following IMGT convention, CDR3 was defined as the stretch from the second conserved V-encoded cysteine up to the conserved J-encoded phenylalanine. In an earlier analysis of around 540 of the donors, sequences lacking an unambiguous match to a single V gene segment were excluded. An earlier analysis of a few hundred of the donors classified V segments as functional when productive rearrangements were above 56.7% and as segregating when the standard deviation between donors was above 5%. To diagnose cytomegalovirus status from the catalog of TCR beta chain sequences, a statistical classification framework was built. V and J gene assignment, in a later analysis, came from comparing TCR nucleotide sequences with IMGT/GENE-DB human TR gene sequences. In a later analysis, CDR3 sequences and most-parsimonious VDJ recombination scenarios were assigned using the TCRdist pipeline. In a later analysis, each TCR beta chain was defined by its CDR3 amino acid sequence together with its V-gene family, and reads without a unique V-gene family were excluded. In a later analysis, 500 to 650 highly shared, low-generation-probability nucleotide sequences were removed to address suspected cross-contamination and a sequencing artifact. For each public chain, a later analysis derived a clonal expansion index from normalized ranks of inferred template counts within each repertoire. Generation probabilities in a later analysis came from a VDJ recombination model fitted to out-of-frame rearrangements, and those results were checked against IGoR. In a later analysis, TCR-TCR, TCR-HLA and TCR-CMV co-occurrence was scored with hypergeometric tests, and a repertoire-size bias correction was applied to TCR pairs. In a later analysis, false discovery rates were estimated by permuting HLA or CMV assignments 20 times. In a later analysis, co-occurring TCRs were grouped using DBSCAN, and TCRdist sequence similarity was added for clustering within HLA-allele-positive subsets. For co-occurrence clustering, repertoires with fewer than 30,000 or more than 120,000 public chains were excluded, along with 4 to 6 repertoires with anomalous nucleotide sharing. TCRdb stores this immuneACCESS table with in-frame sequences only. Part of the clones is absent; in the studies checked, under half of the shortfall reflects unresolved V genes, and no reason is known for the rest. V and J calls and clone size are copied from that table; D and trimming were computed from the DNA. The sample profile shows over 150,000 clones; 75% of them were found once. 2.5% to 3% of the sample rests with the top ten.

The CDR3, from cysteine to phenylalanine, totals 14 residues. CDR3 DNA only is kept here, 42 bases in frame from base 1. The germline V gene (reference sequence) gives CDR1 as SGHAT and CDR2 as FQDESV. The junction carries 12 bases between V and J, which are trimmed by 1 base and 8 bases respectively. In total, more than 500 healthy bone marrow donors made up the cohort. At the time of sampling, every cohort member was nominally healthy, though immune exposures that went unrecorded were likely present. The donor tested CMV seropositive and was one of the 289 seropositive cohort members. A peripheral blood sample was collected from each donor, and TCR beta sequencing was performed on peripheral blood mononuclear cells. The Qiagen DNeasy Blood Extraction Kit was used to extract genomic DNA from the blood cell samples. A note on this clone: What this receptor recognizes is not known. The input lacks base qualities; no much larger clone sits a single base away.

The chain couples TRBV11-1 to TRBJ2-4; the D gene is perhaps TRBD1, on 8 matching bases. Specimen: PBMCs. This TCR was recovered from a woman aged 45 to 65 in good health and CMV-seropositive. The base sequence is TGTGCCAGCAGCTTAGACAGGGGGGGAGACATTCAGTACTTC. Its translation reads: CASSLDRGGDIQYF. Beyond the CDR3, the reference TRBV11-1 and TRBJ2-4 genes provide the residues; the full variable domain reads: EAEVAQSPRYKITEKSQAVAFWCDPISGHATLYWYRQILGQGPELLVQFQDESVVDDSQLPKDRFSAERLKGVDSTLKIQPAELGDSAMYLCASSLDRGGDIQYFGAGTRLSVL.